The rows below give T cell receptor beta chains drawn from one sample of a study of CXCR3-negative and CXCR3-positive naive CD8 T cells. TCRdb derives one entry per CDR3 protein from the 5' RACE reads, leaving out DNA. The specimen's table records 140,000 to 150,000 distinct CDR3 sequences. Sequencing used naive CXCR3+ CD8+ T cells from blood. Source of these receptors: a human donor in good health. Some clones in this sample may be carry-over from other donors' samples. CDR3s include the opening cysteine and the closing phenylalanine or tryptophan.

CDR3 length: 13; V gene: TRBV3-1; J gene: TRBJ2-7; CDR3 protein: CASSQVEGYEQYF
CDR3 length: 12; V gene: TRBV29-1; J gene: TRBJ2-7; CDR3 protein: CSVELHPYEQYF
CDR3 length: 11; V gene: TRBV29-1; J gene: TRBJ1-1; CDR3 protein: CSVIGNTEAFF
CDR3 length: 14; V gene: TRBV12-3/TRBV12-4; J gene: TRBJ1-1; CDR3 protein: CASSPDRLNTEAFF
CDR3 length: 14; V gene: TRBV5-5; J gene: TRBJ2-7; CDR3 protein: CASSLEVGKDEQYF
CDR3 length: 18; V gene: TRBV11-1; J gene: TRBJ2-3; CDR3 protein: CASSPPAGLAGATDTQYF
CDR3 length: 19; V gene: TRBV15; J gene: TRBJ1-5; CDR3 protein: CATSRDSGDRVFWDQPQHF
CDR3 length: 13; V gene: TRBV29-1; J gene: TRBJ2-1; CDR3 protein: CSVGGSTRNEQFF
CDR3 length: 16; V gene: TRBV28; J gene: TRBJ1-2; CDR3 protein: CASSSARSGTPYGYTF
CDR3 length: 17; V gene: TRBV15; J gene: TRBJ1-5; CDR3 protein: CATSSTMQGVGNQPQHF
CDR3 length: 16; V gene: TRBV20-1; J gene: TRBJ2-7; CDR3 protein: CSARGGALRVVDEQYF
CDR3 length: 12; V gene: TRBV12-3/TRBV12-4; J gene: TRBJ2-7; CDR3 protein: CASRHGHSEQYF
CDR3 length: 14; V gene: TRBV25-1; J gene: TRBJ2-1; CDR3 protein: CASQELGRGHEQFF
CDR3 length: 13; V gene: TRBV11-2; J gene: TRBJ2-1; CDR3 protein: CASSFSGAYEQFF
CDR3 length: 14; V gene: TRBV2; J gene: TRBJ2-1; CDR3 protein: CASSSQGARNEQFF
CDR3 length: 14; V gene: TRBV15; J gene: TRBJ1-1; CDR3 protein: CATSPRTGITEAFF
CDR3 length: 13; V gene: TRBV29-1; J gene: TRBJ1-2; CDR3 protein: CSVEDLGGYGYTF
CDR3 length: 16; V gene: TRBV5-6; J gene: TRBJ1-6; CDR3 protein: CASSFTLGSGFSPLHF
CDR3 length: 14; V gene: TRBV19; J gene: TRBJ2-2; CDR3 protein: CASSITGFTGELFF
CDR3 length: 13; V gene: TRBV19; J gene: TRBJ2-7; CDR3 protein: CASSLPHSYEQYF
CDR3 length: 14; V gene: TRBV7-9; J gene: TRBJ2-7; CDR3 protein: CASSQGGGRLEQYF
CDR3 length: 14; V gene: TRBV28; J gene: TRBJ1-5; CDR3 protein: CASSPQGGSLAQHF
CDR3 length: 17; V gene: TRBV7-9; J gene: TRBJ1-1; CDR3 protein: CASSRGSVGLMNTEAFF
CDR3 length: 16; V gene: TRBV7-6; J gene: TRBJ2-1; CDR3 protein: CASSLDIAGGLDEQFF
CDR3 length: 18; V gene: TRBV4-3; J gene: TRBJ2-1; CDR3 protein: CASSHRTSGGNSYNEQFF
CDR3 length: 12; V gene: TRBV29-1; J gene: TRBJ1-1; CDR3 protein: CSVRSEWTEAFF
CDR3 length: 11; V gene: TRBV18; J gene: TRBJ1-1; CDR3 protein: CASSNGQEAFF
CDR3 length: 17; V gene: TRBV12-1; J gene: TRBJ2-7; CDR3 protein: CASSFHPGQRSSYEQYF
CDR3 length: 11; V gene: TRBV29-1; J gene: TRBJ2-7; CDR3 protein: CSVTVAYEQYF
CDR3 length: 15; V gene: TRBV10-3; J gene: TRBJ1-2; CDR3 protein: CAISEGAGDSYGYTF
CDR3 length: 15; V gene: TRBV20-1; J gene: TRBJ2-1; CDR3 protein: CSARDIASSYNEQFF
CDR3 length: 15; V gene: TRBV7-3; J gene: TRBJ2-2; CDR3 protein: CASSPTLADSGELFF
CDR3 length: 17; V gene: TRBV4-3; J gene: TRBJ2-7; CDR3 protein: CASSQDWAGGGPDEQYF
CDR3 length: 15; V gene: TRBV15; J gene: TRBJ1-2; CDR3 protein: CATSRDGDRNYGYTF
CDR3 length: 13; V gene: TRBV29-1; J gene: TRBJ2-4; CDR3 protein: CSVWTGEGNIQYF
CDR3 length: 15; V gene: TRBV5-1; J gene: TRBJ2-1; CDR3 protein: CASSSPGQGTYEQFF
CDR3 length: 12; V gene: TRBV28; J gene: TRBJ2-7; CDR3 protein: CASRSRDYEQYF
CDR3 length: 11; V gene: TRBV6-9; J gene: TRBJ2-1; CDR3 protein: CASSWYNEQFF
CDR3 length: 15; V gene: TRBV29-1; J gene: TRBJ2-1; CDR3 protein: CSVEEGRGAYNEQFF
CDR3 length: 14; V gene: TRBV5-1; J gene: TRBJ2-7; CDR3 protein: CASSLHQESYEQYF
CDR3 length: 16; V gene: TRBV7-6; J gene: TRBJ2-7; CDR3 protein: CASSSRGDRGSYEQYF
CDR3 length: 12; V gene: TRBV12-5; J gene: TRBJ1-5; CDR3 protein: CASGLDLQPQHF
CDR3 length: 12; V gene: TRBV5-1; J gene: TRBJ1-2; CDR3 protein: CASSTQGDGYTF
CDR3 length: 15; V gene: TRBV12-3/TRBV12-4; J gene: TRBJ2-3; CDR3 protein: CASTIPGEPSDTQYF
CDR3 length: 15; V gene: TRBV30; J gene: TRBJ1-4; CDR3 protein: CAWSAGTGRGEKLFF